The rows below give T cell receptor beta chains drawn from one sample of a study of early T cells in non-severe SARS-CoV-2 infection. TCRdb called the 5' RACE reads again in MiXCR, with one record for every CDR3 protein. The table has more than 20,000 distinct CDR3 sequences, approximately 4.5% seen once. Source material: whole blood. Source of these receptors: an adult who was a healthcare worker with PCR-confirmed SARS-CoV-2 infection or an uninfected control (not recorded which). Each CDR3 is given without its conserved first and last residue.

V gene	J gene	CDR3 protein
TRBV7-2	TRBJ1-1	ASSHTKKGRKDTEAF
TRBV18	TRBJ2-7	ASSPRQAKTYEQY
TRBV12-5	TRBJ2-2	ASGGGNGELF
TRBV7-9	TRBJ2-7	ASSFTYEQY
TRBV7-3	TRBJ2-5	ASSRDRGQETQY
TRBV12-3/TRBV12-4	TRBJ1-2	ASSRTTGTPNYGYT
TRBV29-1	TRBJ2-2	SVPAFTGELF
TRBV7-2	TRBJ2-1	ASSLALGRGPQHEQF
TRBV12-5	TRBJ2-3	ASGPGLLSTDTQY
TRBV2	TRBJ1-1	ASGGQGRSMNTEAF
TRBV19	TRBJ2-4	ASARTGTNIQY
TRBV7-2	TRBJ2-4	ASRATGSDIQY
TRBV28	TRBJ2-7	ASRPPAGGEQY